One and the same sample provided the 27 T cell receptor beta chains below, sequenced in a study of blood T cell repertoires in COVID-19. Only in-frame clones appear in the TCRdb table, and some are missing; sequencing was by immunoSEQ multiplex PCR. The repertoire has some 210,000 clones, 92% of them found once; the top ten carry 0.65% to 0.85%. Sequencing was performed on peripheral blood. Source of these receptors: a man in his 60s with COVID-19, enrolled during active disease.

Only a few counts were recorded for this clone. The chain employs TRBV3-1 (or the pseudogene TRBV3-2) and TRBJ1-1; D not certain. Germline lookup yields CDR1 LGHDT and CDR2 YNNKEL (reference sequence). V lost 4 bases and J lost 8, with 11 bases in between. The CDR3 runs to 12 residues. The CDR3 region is CASSPLGREAFF. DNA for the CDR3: TGTGCCAGCAGCCCCCTAGGTAGGGAAGCTTTCTTT.

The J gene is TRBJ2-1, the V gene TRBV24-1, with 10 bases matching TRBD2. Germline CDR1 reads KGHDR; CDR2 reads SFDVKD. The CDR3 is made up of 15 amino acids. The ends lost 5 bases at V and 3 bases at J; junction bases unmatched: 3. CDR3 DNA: TGTGCCACCAGTGTAGCGGGAGGAAACTACAATGAGCAGTTCTTC. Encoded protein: CATSVAGGNYNEQFF.

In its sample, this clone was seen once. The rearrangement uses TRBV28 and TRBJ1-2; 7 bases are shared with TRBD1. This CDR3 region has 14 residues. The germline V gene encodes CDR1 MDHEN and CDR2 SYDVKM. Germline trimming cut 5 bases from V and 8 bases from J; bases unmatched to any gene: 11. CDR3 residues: CASSIQTGSGGYTF. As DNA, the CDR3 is TGTGCCAGCAGTATACAGACAGGGAGTGGAGGCTACACCTTC.

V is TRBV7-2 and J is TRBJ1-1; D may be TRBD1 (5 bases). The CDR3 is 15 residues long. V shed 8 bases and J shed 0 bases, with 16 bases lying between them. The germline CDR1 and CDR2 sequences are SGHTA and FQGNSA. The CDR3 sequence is CASLAGWGMNTEAFF. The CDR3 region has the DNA TGTGCCAGCCTGGCTGGGTGGGGCATGAACACTGAAGCTTTCTTT.

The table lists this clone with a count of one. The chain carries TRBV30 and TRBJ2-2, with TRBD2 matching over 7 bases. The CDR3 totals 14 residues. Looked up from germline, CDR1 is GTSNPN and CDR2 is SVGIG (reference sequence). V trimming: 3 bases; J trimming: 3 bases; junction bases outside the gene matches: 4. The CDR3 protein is CAWRSGADTGELFF. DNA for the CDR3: TGTGCCTGGAGAAGCGGGGCCGACACCGGGGAGCTGTTTTTT.

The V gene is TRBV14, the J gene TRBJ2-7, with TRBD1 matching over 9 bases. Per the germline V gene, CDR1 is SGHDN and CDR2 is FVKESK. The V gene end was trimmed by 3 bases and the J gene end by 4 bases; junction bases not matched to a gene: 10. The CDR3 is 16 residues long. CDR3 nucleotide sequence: TGTGCCAGCAGCCACCACGTGGACAGGGGTTGGTACGAGCAGTACTTC. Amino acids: CASSHHVDRGWYEQYF.

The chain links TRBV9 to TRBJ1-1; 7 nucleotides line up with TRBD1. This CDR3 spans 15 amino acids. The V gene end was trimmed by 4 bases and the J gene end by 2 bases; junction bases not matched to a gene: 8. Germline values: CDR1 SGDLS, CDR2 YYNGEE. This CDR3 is CASSPRQGGNTEAFF. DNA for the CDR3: TGTGCCAGCAGCCCCCGACAGGGAGGAAACACTGAAGCTTTCTTT.

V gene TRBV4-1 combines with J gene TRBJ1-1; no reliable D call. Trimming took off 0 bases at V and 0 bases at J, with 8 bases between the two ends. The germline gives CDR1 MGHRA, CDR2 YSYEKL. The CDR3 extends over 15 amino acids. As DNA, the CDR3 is TGCGCCAGCAGCCAAGATGATTACATGAACACTGAAGCTTTCTTT. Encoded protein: CASSQDDYMNTEAFF.

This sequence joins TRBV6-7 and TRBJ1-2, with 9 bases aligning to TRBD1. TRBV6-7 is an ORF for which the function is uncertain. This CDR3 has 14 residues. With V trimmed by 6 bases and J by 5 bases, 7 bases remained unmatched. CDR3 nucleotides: TGTGCCAGCAGAGACAGGGGGACAACGTATGGCTACACCTTC. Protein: CASRDRGTTYGYTF.

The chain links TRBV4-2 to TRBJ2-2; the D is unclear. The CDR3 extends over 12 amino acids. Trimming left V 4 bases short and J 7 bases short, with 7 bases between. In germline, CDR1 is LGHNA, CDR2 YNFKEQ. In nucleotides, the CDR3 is TGTGCCAGCAGCCCCTCGGTCGGGGAGCTGTTTTTT. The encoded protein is CASSPSVGELFF.

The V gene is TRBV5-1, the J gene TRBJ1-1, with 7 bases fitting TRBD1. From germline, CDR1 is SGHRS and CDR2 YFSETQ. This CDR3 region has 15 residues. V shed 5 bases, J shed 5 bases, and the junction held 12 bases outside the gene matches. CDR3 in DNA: TGCGCCAGCAGTCTGGGAGACAGGGTAGCTACTGAAGCTTTCTTT. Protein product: CASSLGDRVATEAFF.

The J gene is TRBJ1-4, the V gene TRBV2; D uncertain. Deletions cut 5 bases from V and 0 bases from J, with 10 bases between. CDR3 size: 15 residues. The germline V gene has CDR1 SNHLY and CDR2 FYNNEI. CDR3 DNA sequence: TGTGCCAGCAGTCTACAGCCCCCAACTAATGAAAAACTGTTTTTT. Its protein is CASSLQPPTNEKLFF. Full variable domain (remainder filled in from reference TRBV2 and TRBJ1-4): EPEVTQTPSHQVTQMGQEVILRCVPISNHLYFYWYRQILGQKVEFLVSFYNNEISEKSEIFDDQFSVERPDGSNFTLKIRSTKLEDSAMYFCASSLQPPTNEKLFFGSGTQLSVL.

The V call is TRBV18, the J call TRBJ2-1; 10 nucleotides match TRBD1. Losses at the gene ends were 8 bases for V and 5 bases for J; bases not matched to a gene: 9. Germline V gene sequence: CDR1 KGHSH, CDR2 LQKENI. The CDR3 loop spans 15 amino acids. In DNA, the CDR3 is TGTGCCAGCCGATTAGACAGGGGGCCCCACAATGAGCAGTTCTTC. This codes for CASRLDRGPHNEQFF.

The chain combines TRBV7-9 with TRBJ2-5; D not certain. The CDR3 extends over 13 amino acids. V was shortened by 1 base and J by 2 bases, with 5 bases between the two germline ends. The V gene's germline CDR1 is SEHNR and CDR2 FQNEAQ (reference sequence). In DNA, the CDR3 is TGTGCCAGCAGCTTAGACAGTCAAGAGACCCAGTACTTC. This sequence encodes CASSLDSQETQYF.

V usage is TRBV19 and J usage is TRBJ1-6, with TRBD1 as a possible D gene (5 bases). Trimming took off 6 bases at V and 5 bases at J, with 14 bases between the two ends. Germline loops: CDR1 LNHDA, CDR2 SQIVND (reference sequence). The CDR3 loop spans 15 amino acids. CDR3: CASRKPGDDNSPLHF. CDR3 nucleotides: TGTGCCAGTAGGAAACCGGGGGACGATAATTCACCCCTCCACTTT.

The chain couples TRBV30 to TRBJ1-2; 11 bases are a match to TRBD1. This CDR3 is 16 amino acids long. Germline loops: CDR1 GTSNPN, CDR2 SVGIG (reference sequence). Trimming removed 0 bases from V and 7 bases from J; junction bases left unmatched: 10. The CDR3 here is CAWSVHPGTGGRGYTF. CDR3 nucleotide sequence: TGTGCCTGGAGTGTTCACCCCGGGACAGGGGGACGTGGCTACACCTTC.

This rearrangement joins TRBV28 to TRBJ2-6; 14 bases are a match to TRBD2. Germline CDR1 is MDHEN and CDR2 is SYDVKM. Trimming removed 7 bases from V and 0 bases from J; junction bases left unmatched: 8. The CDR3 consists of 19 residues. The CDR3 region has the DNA TGTGCCAGCACCAGAGGACTAGCGGGAGGAATCTCTGGGGCCAACGTCCTGACTTTC. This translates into CASTRGLAGGISGANVLTF.

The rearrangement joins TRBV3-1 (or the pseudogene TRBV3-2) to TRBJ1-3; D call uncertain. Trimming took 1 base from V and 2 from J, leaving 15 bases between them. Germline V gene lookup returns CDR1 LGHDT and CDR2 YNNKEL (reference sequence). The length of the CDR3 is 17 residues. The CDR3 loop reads CASSQGSTAAPGNTIYF. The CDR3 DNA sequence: TGTGCCAGCAGCCAAGGGAGTACCGCTGCCCCTGGAAACACCATATATTTT.

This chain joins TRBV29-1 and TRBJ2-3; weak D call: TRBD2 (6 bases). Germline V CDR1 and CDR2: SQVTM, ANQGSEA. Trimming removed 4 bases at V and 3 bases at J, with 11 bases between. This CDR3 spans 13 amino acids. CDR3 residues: CSVGWGRTDTQYF. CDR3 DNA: TGCAGCGTTGGTTGGGGGAGGACAGATACGCAGTATTTT.

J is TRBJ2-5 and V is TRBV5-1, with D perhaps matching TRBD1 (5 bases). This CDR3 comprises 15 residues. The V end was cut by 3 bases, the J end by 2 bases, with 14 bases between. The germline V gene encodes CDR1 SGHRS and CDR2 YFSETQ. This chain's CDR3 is CASSSGQHRQETQYF. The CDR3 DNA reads TGCGCCAGCAGCTCAGGGCAGCATCGACAAGAGACCCAGTACTTC.

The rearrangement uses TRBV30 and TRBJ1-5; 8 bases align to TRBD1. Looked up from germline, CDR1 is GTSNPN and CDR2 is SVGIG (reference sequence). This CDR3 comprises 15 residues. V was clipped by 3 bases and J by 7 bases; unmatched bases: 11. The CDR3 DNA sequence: TGTGCCTGGAGCCCGGGACAGGTAAAGAACCAGCCCCAGCATTTT. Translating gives CAWSPGQVKNQPQHF.

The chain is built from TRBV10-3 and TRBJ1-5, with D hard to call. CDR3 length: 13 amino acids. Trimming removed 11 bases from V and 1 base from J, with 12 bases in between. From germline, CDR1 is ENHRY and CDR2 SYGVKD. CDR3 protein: CAAGRESNQPQHF. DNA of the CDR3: TGTGCCGCTGGGAGGGAGAGCAATCAGCCCCAGCATTTT.

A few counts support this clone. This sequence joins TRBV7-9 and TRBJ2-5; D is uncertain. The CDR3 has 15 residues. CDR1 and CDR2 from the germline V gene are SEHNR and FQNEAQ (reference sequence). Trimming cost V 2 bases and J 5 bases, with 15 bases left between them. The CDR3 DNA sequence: TGTGCCAGCAGCTTAAGTATTGTAGGCAGGGAGACCCAGTACTTC. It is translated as CASSLSIVGRETQYF.

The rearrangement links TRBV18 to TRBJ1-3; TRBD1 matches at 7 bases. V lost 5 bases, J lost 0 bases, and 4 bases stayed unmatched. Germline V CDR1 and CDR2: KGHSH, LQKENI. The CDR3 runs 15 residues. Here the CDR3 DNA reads TGTGCCAGCTCATTTGGGACAGACTCTGGAAACACCATATATTTT. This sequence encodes CASSFGTDSGNTIYF.

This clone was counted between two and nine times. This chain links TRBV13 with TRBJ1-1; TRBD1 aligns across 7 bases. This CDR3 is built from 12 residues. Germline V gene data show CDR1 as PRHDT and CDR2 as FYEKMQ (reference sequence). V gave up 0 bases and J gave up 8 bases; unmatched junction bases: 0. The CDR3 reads CASSLGGGEAFF. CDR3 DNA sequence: TGTGCCAGCAGCTTAGGAGGGGGCGAAGCTTTCTTT. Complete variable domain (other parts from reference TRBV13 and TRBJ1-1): AAGVIQSPRHLIKEKRETATLKCYPIPRHDTVYWYQQGPGQDPQFLISFYEKMQSDKGSIPDRFSAQQFSDYHSELNMSSLELGDSALYFCASSLGGGEAFFGQGTRLTVV.

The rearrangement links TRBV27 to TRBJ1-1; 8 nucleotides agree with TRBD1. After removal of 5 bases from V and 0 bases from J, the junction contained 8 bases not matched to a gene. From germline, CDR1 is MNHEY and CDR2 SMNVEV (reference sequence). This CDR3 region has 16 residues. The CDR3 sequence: CASSIRPGQVNTEAFF. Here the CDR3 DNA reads TGTGCCAGCAGTATTCGACCGGGACAGGTGAACACTGAAGCTTTCTTT.

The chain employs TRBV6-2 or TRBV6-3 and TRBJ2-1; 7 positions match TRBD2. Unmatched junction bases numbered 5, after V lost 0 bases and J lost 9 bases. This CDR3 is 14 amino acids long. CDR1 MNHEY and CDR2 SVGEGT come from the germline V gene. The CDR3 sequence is CASSYSDLAVEQFF. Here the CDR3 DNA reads TGTGCCAGCAGTTACTCTGATCTAGCGGTTGAGCAGTTCTTC.